The 27 T cell receptor beta chains presented below share a single source sample, sequenced in a study of PD-L1 blockade in urothelial cancer. Sequenced by immunoSEQ multiplex PCR; TCRdb stores in-frame clones only, minus some. The data hold about 41,000 clones, with 80% to 90% observed a single time. Time point noted: peripheral blood 6 weeks after treatment start. The starting material was PBMCs, obtained around atezolizumab (anti-PD-L1) treatment. Receptor source: a man aged 70 or older with urothelial cancer.

In this sample, this clone is medium-sized. The V call is TRBV11-1, the J call TRBJ1-2, with TRBD1 matching 7 bases. Germline assignment: CDR1 SGHAT and CDR2 FQDESV (reference sequence). After removal of 5 bases from V and 4 bases from J, the junction contained 10 bases not matched to a gene. The CDR3 has 15 residues. CDR3 loop: CASSQGQQAFYGYTF. In DNA, the CDR3 is TGTGCCAGCAGCCAGGGACAGCAAGCTTTCTATGGCTACACCTTC.

The chain has TRBV27 and TRBJ1-2; D perhaps matches TRBD1 (6 bases). Germline-derived CDR1 and CDR2 are MNHEY and SMNVEV (reference sequence). The CDR3 is 13 amino acids. Trimming removed 6 bases from V and 4 bases from J, with 12 bases in between. DNA for the CDR3: TGTGCCAGCAGGAAAGGACAGTTCTATGGCTACACCTTC. It encodes CASRKGQFYGYTF.

The chain recombines TRBV27 with TRBJ2-1; perhaps TRBD2 as D (5 bases). The germline gives CDR1 MNHEY, CDR2 SMNVEV (reference sequence). There are 16 residues in the CDR3. V gave up 8 bases and J gave up 0 bases, with 17 bases separating them. CDR3 nucleotide sequence: TGTGCCAGCTCCCCCGGACTGGGAAGCTCCTACAATGAGCAGTTCTTC. Protein sequence: CASSPGLGSSYNEQFF.

V is TRBV7-8 and J is TRBJ2-1; D is unclear. Germline CDR1 SGHVS, CDR2 FQNEAQ. The CDR3 has 12 residues. Trimming stripped 3 bases from V and 9 bases from J, with 9 bases between. CDR3 nucleotides: TGTGCCAGCAGCTTTTTCGGTGCTGAGCAGTTCTTC. Amino acids: CASSFFGAEQFF.

The V and J genes are TRBV6-5 and TRBJ2-3; maybe TRBD2 (6 bases). Deletions cut 3 bases from V and 4 bases from J, with 14 bases between. Germline V gene data show CDR1 as MNHEY and CDR2 as SVGAGI. The CDR3 runs to 15 residues. CDR3 in DNA: TGTGCCAGCAGTTATCGGTCGGGAGTGGCAGATACGCAGTATTTT. Its translation: CASSYRSGVADTQYF.

The chain carries TRBV15 and TRBJ2-5; TRBD2 matches at 14 bases. The CDR3 is 15 amino acids. V lost 3 bases, J lost 5 bases, and 2 bases stayed unmatched. Germline lookup yields CDR1 LNHNV and CDR2 YYDKDF (reference sequence). In DNA, the CDR3 is TGTGCCACCAGCAGGGGACTAGCGGGAGTTGAGACCCAGTACTTC. Amino acid sequence: CATSRGLAGVETQYF.

The chain links TRBV5-1 to TRBJ2-1, with 9 nucleotides matching TRBD2. V trimming: 4 bases; J trimming: 1 base; junction bases outside the gene matches: 12. The CDR3 loop spans 18 amino acids. CDR1 and CDR2 (germline): SGHRS, YFSETQ. CDR3 sequence: CASSPQPTSGKSYNEQFF. The CDR3 DNA reads as TGCGCCAGCAGCCCACAACCGACTAGCGGAAAGTCCTACAATGAGCAGTTCTTC.

Only a few counts were recorded for this clone. The chain combines TRBV12-5 with TRBJ2-3; 7 bases map to TRBD2. The CDR3 is 15 amino acids. The V gene's germline CDR1 is LGHNT and CDR2 FRNRAP. The V gene end was trimmed by 3 bases and the J gene end by 6 bases; junction bases not matched to a gene: 9. The CDR3 is CASGLAREPRDTQYF. The CDR3 nucleotides are TGTGCTAGTGGTTTAGCGCGGGAGCCCCGGGATACGCAGTATTTT.

This chain joins TRBV2 and TRBJ2-2; 12 bases are a match to TRBD2. CDR3 size: 14 residues. Trimming cost V 6 bases and J 7 bases; bases outside gene matches: 3. Germline loops: CDR1 SNHLY, CDR2 FYNNEI. The DNA of the CDR3 is TGTGCCAGCAGACCGGGACTAGCGGGCGGGGAGCTGTTTTTT. Translating gives CASRPGLAGGELFF.

J is TRBJ2-7 and V is TRBV19; D possibly corresponds to TRBD1 (5 bases). CDR1 is LNHDA, CDR2 SQIVND, per germline (reference sequence). V was pared by 5 bases and J by 2 bases, with 16 bases between. This CDR3 contains 15 residues. The CDR3 DNA is TGTGCCAGTAGTCTTGGGGCACCTCCCGCCTACGAGCAGTACTTC. Protein product: CASSLGAPPAYEQYF.

The chain is built from TRBV10-3 and TRBJ2-5; 7 bases match TRBD1. The CDR3 is 13 residues long. CDR1 is ENHRY and CDR2 is SYGVKD in the germline V gene. The V gene end was trimmed by 3 bases and the J gene end by 5 bases; junction bases not matched to a gene: 3. The CDR3, as DNA: TGTGCCATCAGTGAAGGGGGCGTTGAGACCCAGTACTTC. Encoded protein: CAISEGGVETQYF.

CDR3 sequence reads: CASSLGQGHGEQYF. The DNA of the CDR3 is TGCGCCAGCAGCTTGGGACAGGGCCACGGTGAGCAGTACTTC. The chain couples TRBV5-1 to TRBJ2-7; 7 bases are a match to TRBD1. V lost 0 bases to trimming and J lost 7 bases; unmatched junction nucleotides: 7. Germline lookup yields CDR1 SGHRS and CDR2 YFSETQ. The CDR3 loop spans 14 amino acids.

The V call is TRBV29-1, the J call TRBJ2-7, with 10 bases that match TRBD2. This CDR3 spans 14 amino acids. V shed 6 bases, J shed 0 bases, and the junction held 5 bases outside the gene matches. The germline CDR1 and CDR2 sequences are SQVTM and ANQGSEA. The CDR3 bases are TGCAGCGTCGCCGGGACTAGCGTCTCCTACGAGCAGTACTTC. This codes for CSVAGTSVSYEQYF.

In its sample, this clone was seen a few times. The chain joins TRBV6-5 to TRBJ2-4; maybe TRBD2 (6 bases). CDR3 length equals 15 residues. Germline V gene lookup returns CDR1 MNHEY and CDR2 SVGAGI. V was shortened by 0 bases and J by 0 bases, with 6 bases between the two germline ends. As DNA, the CDR3 is TGTGCCAGCAGTTACTCGGGACTAGCCAAAAACATTCAGTACTTC. Its translation: CASSYSGLAKNIQYF.

The chain couples TRBV5-1 to TRBJ2-1, with TRBD1 identical over 10 bases. The length of the CDR3 is 15 residues. The trim removed 1 base at V and 3 bases at J, leaving 1 base unmatched. Per the germline V gene, CDR1 is SGHRS and CDR2 is YFSETQ. The CDR3 DNA reads as TGCGCCAGCAGCTTGCGGGACAGGGGCTACAATGAGCAGTTCTTC. Translation: CASSLRDRGYNEQFF.

The CDR3 region has the DNA TGTGCCAGCAGCTTGTCGCAGGGGCTGAACACTGAAGCTTTCTTT. This sequence encodes CASSLSQGLNTEAFF. The chain combines TRBV7-9 with TRBJ1-1, with D perhaps matching TRBD1 (6 bases). V shed 3 bases and J shed 0 bases, with 11 bases lying between them. This CDR3 has 15 amino acids. Per germline, CDR1 SEHNR and CDR2 FQNEAQ (reference sequence).

The J gene is TRBJ2-1, the V gene TRBV2; 15 nucleotides agree with TRBD2. Germline CDR1 is SNHLY and CDR2 is FYNNEI. The CDR3 loop spans 23 amino acids. V lost 5 bases, J lost 4 bases, and 24 bases stayed unmatched. The CDR3 region is CASSTSLSMGLAGGRSVYNEQFF. CDR3 nucleotide sequence: TGTGCCAGCAGTACCTCCCTCTCCATGGGACTAGCGGGAGGCCGGAGTGTTTACAATGAGCAGTTCTTC.

J is TRBJ1-4 and V is TRBV7-9; 9 nucleotides line up with TRBD1. The ends lost 5 bases at V and 8 bases at J; junction bases unmatched: 6. Germline V gene data show CDR1 as SEHNR and CDR2 as FQNEAQ (reference sequence). CDR3 length equals 14 residues. This CDR3 is CASSQGTGREKLFF. CDR3 nucleotide sequence: TGTGCCAGCAGCCAAGGGACAGGGAGAGAAAAACTGTTTTTT.

The gene calls are TRBV19 and TRBJ2-7, with 7 positions matching TRBD2. The CDR3 loop spans 14 amino acids. Germline V gene lookup returns CDR1 LNHDA and CDR2 SQIVND (reference sequence). J was trimmed by 2 bases and V by 4 bases; bases with no gene match: 5. The CDR3 spells CASSKIAGTYEQYF. Written as DNA, the CDR3 is TGTGCCAGTAGTAAAATAGCGGGCACCTACGAGCAGTACTTC.

V is TRBV11-2 and J is TRBJ1-1, with 8 bases matching TRBD1. With V trimmed by 5 bases and J by 5 bases, 10 bases remained unmatched. Per germline, CDR1 SGHAT and CDR2 FQNNGV. CDR3 length equals 15 residues. The CDR3 loop reads CASSPTRDRITEAFF. CDR3 nucleotides: TGTGCCAGCAGCCCAACGCGGGACAGGATAACTGAAGCTTTCTTT. Full variable domain (outside the CDR3, taken from reference TRBV11-2 and TRBJ1-1): EAGVAQSPRYKIIEKRQSVAFWCNPISGHATLYWYQQILGQGPKLLIQFQNNGVVDDSQLPKDRFSAERLKGVDSTLKIQPAKLEDSAVYLCASSPTRDRITEAFFGQGTRLTVV.

The genes are TRBV6-6 and TRBJ1-2; the match to TRBD1 covers 9 bases. V lost 6 bases, J lost 4 bases, and 6 bases stayed unmatched. The CDR3 totals 14 residues. Germline V lookup: CDR1 MNHNY, CDR2 SVGAGI (reference sequence). CDR3 nucleotides: TGTGCCAGCAGGAAGGGACAGGGAGGCTATGGCTACACCTTC. Its protein product is CASRKGQGGYGYTF.

The chain links TRBV5-1 to TRBJ2-3, with 8 bases lining up with TRBD2. Trimming at V came to 1 base and at J to 2 bases, leaving 6 bases not matched to a gene. The CDR3 totals 16 residues. The V gene's germline CDR1 is SGHRS and CDR2 YFSETQ. The CDR3, as DNA: TGCGCCAGCAGCTTGACACGGGGGGGCCCCACAGATACGCAGTATTTT. It translates to CASSLTRGGPTDTQYF.

The chain has TRBV5-1 and TRBJ1-5; D may be TRBD1 (5 bases). The CDR3 spans 15 residues. Germline assignment: CDR1 SGHRS and CDR2 YFSETQ. The V end lost 0 bases, the J end lost 4 bases, and 11 bases lay between the germline ends. CDR3 region: CASSLAGLTNQPQHF. The CDR3 coding sequence is TGCGCCAGCAGCTTGGCGGGACTCACGAATCAGCCCCAGCATTTT.

The chain uses TRBV28 and TRBJ2-3; 7 bases are shared with TRBD1. The CDR3 loop spans 13 amino acids. Trimming removed 6 bases from V and 4 bases from J; junction bases left unmatched: 4. From germline, CDR1 is MDHEN and CDR2 SYDVKM. The CDR3 is CASSRQGPDTQYF. The CDR3 coding sequence is TGTGCCAGCAGCCGACAGGGTCCAGATACGCAGTATTTT.

This rearrangement joins TRBV7-9 to TRBJ2-5, with D hard to call. Germline V CDR1 and CDR2: SEHNR, FQNEAQ (reference sequence). CDR3 length: 14 amino acids. V was clipped by 2 bases and J by 5 bases, with 12 bases between them. CDR3 DNA sequence: TGTGCCAGCAGCTTAAACTCAGGTCGGGAGACCCAGTACTTC. Its protein is CASSLNSGRETQYF.

This rearrangement joins TRBV30 to TRBJ2-5; TRBD1 agrees at 9 bases. CDR3 length: 13 amino acids. CDR1 is GTSNPN, CDR2 SVGIG, per germline (reference sequence). Trimming removed 3 bases from V and 5 bases from J; junction bases left unmatched: 4. The CDR3: CAWRDRGRETQYF. CDR3 DNA: TGTGCCTGGAGAGACAGGGGGAGGGAGACCCAGTACTTC.

This clone showed up just once. V is TRBV27 and J is TRBJ2-6; a weak D match, TRBD2 (6 bases). The germline V gene has CDR1 MNHEY and CDR2 SMNVEV (reference sequence). V lost 2 bases to trimming and J lost 0 bases, with 17 bases between them. The CDR3 contains 19 residues. The CDR3 DNA is TGTGCCAGCAGTTTAACGGACCCGGGGGTCCTCTCTGGGGCCAACGTCCTGACTTTC. Its protein is CASSLTDPGVLSGANVLTF.